This T cell receptor beta chain emerged from a study of blood T cell repertoires in COVID-19. Data came from immunoSEQ multiplex PCR; TCRdb stores just in-frame clones and leaves some out. The sample consists of roughly 500,000 clones, 89% of them appearing once. The receptor was derived from a man between 18 and 29 years old with COVID-19, enrolled during active disease. Source material: peripheral blood.

CDR3 nucleotide sequence: TGTGCCACCAGCAGGGCTAGCGGGGGGTACCAAGAGACCCAGTACTTC. Translating it yields CATSRASGGYQETQYF. The chain couples TRBV15 to TRBJ2-5, with 11 bases identical to TRBD2. The V segment lost 3 bases and the J segment 0 bases; nucleotides outside the gene matches: 3. CDR1 is LNHNV and CDR2 is YYDKDF in the germline V gene (reference sequence). The CDR3 contains 16 residues.